The present entry profiles one T cell receptor beta chain with its context. Its antigen remains unknown. During its preparation, the TCRbeta library received unique molecular identifiers. One entry per CDR3 protein results from TCRdb running MiXCR on the PCR reads. The profile shows tens of thousands of distinct CDR3 sequences, about 9% of them singletons. CDR1 is SGHAT and CDR2 is FQNNGV in the germline V gene. With V trimmed by 1 base and J by 7 bases, 3 bases remained unmatched. The CDR3 is 15 amino acids. The data are from a study of T-cell reconstitution after alpha-beta-depleted transplantation in children. Study outcomes and limitations: Recipient T cells and thymic progenitors that survived were the source of the high TCRbeta diversity seen at day 60 in some patients. Several hundred expanded graft clones reportedly supplied alpha-beta T cells about two months after transplant. Newly generated T cells supplied most T-cell counts and diversity one year post-transplant.

The rearrangement uses TRBV11-2 and TRBJ1-4, with TRBD1 matching 10 bases. This clonotype was obtained from a male patient between 2 and 10 years old who had a stem cell transplant for chronic granulomatous disease, so the T cells may come from the graft donor. The specimen comprised PBMCs, mostly from graft donor cells, sampled 60 days after TCRalphabeta/CD19-depleted stem cell transplant. The CDR3 bases are TGTGCCAGCAGCTTAGTAGGGACAGGGGCTGAAAAACTGTTTTTT. This gives the protein CASSLVGTGAEKLFF.